The next 29 T cell receptor beta chains were all read from a single sample in a study of early T cells in non-severe SARS-CoV-2 infection. TCRdb called the 5' RACE reads again in MiXCR, with one record for every CDR3 protein. Among tens of thousands of distinct CDR3 sequences, less than 9.5% were seen once, and the ten largest hold about 4%. Material for sequencing was whole blood. The receptors were sampled from an adult who was a healthcare worker with PCR-confirmed SARS-CoV-2 infection or an uninfected control (not recorded which).

This clonotype was picked up many times. The gene calls are TRBV20-1 and TRBJ2-3; D possibly corresponds to TRBD1 (5 bases). CDR3 length equals 15 residues. Trimming took 2 bases from V and 4 from J, leaving 16 bases between them. The germline gives CDR1 DFQATT, CDR2 SNEGSKA (reference sequence). Written as DNA, the CDR3 is TGCAGTGCTAGAATATGGGGCCTCTTGGCAGATACGCAGTATTTT. Amino acid sequence: CSARIWGLLADTQYF.

This clonotype is medium-sized by share. The V call is TRBV7-3, the J call TRBJ2-7; no clear D. CDR1 and CDR2 (germline): SGHTA, FQGTGA. The CDR3 sequence is 13 residues long. V gave up 5 bases and J gave up 6 bases, with 14 bases separating them. CDR3 sequence reads: CASSLPDSSEQYF. CDR3 in DNA: TGTGCCAGCAGCCTCCCCGACTCTTCCGAGCAGTACTTC.

This clonotype was seen a handful of times. The gene calls are TRBV28 and TRBJ1-5; 9 bases align to TRBD1. Germline trimming cut 6 bases from V and 8 bases from J; bases unmatched to any gene: 14. The CDR3 is made up of 16 amino acids. Germline V lookup: CDR1 MDHEN, CDR2 SYDVKM. This CDR3 reads CASRPSTQGARKPQHF. CDR3 in DNA: TGTGCCAGCAGACCCAGTACACAGGGGGCTAGAAAGCCCCAGCATTTT.

This clonotype was seen a handful of times. The chain links TRBV19 to TRBJ2-7; 8 bases are shared with TRBD2. Germline values: CDR1 LNHDA, CDR2 SQIVND (reference sequence). CDR3 size: 14 residues. V lost 1 base and J lost 3; bases outside the gene matches: 2. The CDR3, as DNA: TGTGCCAGTAGTATAGGGAGCGGGAGCTACGAGCAGTACTTC. This codes for CASSIGSGSYEQYF.

The rearrangement links TRBV13 to TRBJ2-3, with TRBD1 matching 7 bases. V shed 4 bases, J shed 4 bases, and the junction held 5 bases outside the gene matches. Germline-derived CDR1 and CDR2 are PRHDT and FYEKMQ (reference sequence). CDR3 length: 14 amino acids. CDR3 coding DNA: TGTGCCAGCAGCTCCGACAGGGACCCAGATACGCAGTATTTT. Protein: CASSSDRDPDTQYF.

This clonotype was seen many times. The chain has TRBV12-3 or TRBV12-4 and TRBJ1-5; D unclear. This CDR3 has 16 residues. The V and J ends lost 6 bases and 2 bases respectively, with 17 bases between them. The CDR3 here is CASSPRAADRNQPQHF. The CDR3 region has the DNA TGTGCCAGCAGCCCCCGGGCCGCAGATCGCAATCAGCCCCAGCATTTT.

This clonotype was counted a few times. This chain joins TRBV19 and TRBJ2-2; the D is unclear. Germline assignment: CDR1 LNHDA and CDR2 SQIVND (reference sequence). V was clipped by 1 base and J by 4 bases, with 7 bases between them. CDR3 length: 14 amino acids. The CDR3 loop is CASSIGFFTGELFF. The CDR3 DNA follows: TGTGCCAGTAGTATAGGGTTTTTCACCGGGGAGCTGTTTTTT.

This clonotype was found many times. The rearrangement uses TRBV7-9 and TRBJ1-1; D is unclear. Germline V gene data show CDR1 as SEHNR and CDR2 as FQNEAQ (reference sequence). Trimming pared 1 base from V and 6 bases from J, leaving 12 bases between. The length of the CDR3 is 14 residues. The CDR3 loop is CASSLDSGLAEAFF. DNA of the CDR3: TGTGCCAGCAGCTTAGATTCGGGCCTCGCTGAAGCTTTCTTT.

This clonotype has more than one count but fewer than ten. The V and J genes are TRBV28 and TRBJ2-3, with D tentatively TRBD1 (5 bases). CDR3 size: 15 residues. Germline lookup yields CDR1 MDHEN and CDR2 SYDVKM. V dropped 6 bases and J dropped 4 bases, with 17 bases sitting between them. The CDR3 here is CASSLGQPGSDTQYF. The CDR3 DNA follows: TGTGCCAGCAGCCTGGGGCAGCCAGGCTCAGATACGCAGTATTTT.

The rearrangement links TRBV4-1 to TRBJ2-2; TRBD2 matches 8 bases. The CDR3 has 15 residues. The junction had 3 bases not matched to a gene; V was cut back by 3 bases and J by 3 bases. CDR1 and CDR2 (germline): MGHRA, YSYEKL. CDR3 sequence reads: CASSQRGADTGELFF. The CDR3 DNA reads as TGCGCCAGCAGCCAGCGGGGGGCGGACACCGGGGAGCTGTTTTTT.

V gene TRBV4-1 combines with J gene TRBJ2-1; D possibly corresponds to TRBD2 (6 bases). Trimming cost V 1 base and J 2 bases, with 18 bases left between them. Germline CDR1 is MGHRA and CDR2 is YSYEKL. CDR3 length equals 18 residues. Here the CDR3 reads CASSQGPQPAGTYNEQFF. The DNA of the CDR3 is TGCGCCAGCAGCCAAGGACCCCAACCCGCGGGGACCTACAATGAGCAGTTCTTC.

The CDR3 protein is CASSSGNLGSPLHF. The CDR3 DNA follows: TGTGCCAGCAGCTCAGGGAACTTAGGATCACCCCTCCACTTT. The chain recombines TRBV4-2 with TRBJ1-6; tentatively, D is TRBD1 (5 bases). The CDR3 sequence is 14 residues long. With 5 bases removed from V and 10 bases from J, the gap between germline ends came to 15 bases. CDR1 LGHNA and CDR2 YNFKEQ come from the germline V gene.

The gene calls are TRBV7-2 and TRBJ1-1; D gene ambiguous. V was clipped by 2 bases and J by 3 bases, with 13 bases between them. The CDR3 length is 15 residues. Germline V gene data show CDR1 as SGHTA and CDR2 as FQGNSA. The CDR3, as DNA: TGTGCCAGCAGCTTATTCGACATTTGGGACACTGAAGCTTTCTTT. Protein product: CASSLFDIWDTEAFF.

In its sample, this clonotype was seen many times. This chain links TRBV6-4 with TRBJ1-1; 7 bases match TRBD1. CDR3 length: 13 amino acids. Per germline, CDR1 MRHNA and CDR2 SNTAGT. With 8 bases clipped from V and 0 bases from J, the junction kept 3 bases outside the gene matches. DNA for the CDR3: TGTGCCAGCGGGACAGATATGAACACTGAAGCTTTCTTT. It translates to CASGTDMNTEAFF.

The V gene is TRBV15, the J gene TRBJ2-1, with 9 nucleotides matching TRBD2. The V segment lost 1 base and the J segment 6 bases; nucleotides outside the gene matches: 10. Germline loops: CDR1 LNHNV, CDR2 YYDKDF (reference sequence). The CDR3 consists of 17 residues. Here the CDR3 DNA reads TGTGCCACCAGCAGAGCTATCGGGACTAGCATTGGCAATGAGCAGTTCTTC. Protein product: CATSRAIGTSIGNEQFF.

The chain couples TRBV2 to TRBJ2-7, with 10 bases aligning to TRBD2. There are 14 residues in the CDR3. Losses at the gene ends were 7 bases for V and 3 bases for J; bases not matched to a gene: 6. CDR1 SNHLY and CDR2 FYNNEI come from the germline V gene. The chain's CDR3 is CASKGTSGNYEQYF. Here the CDR3 DNA reads TGTGCCAGCAAGGGCACTAGCGGGAACTACGAGCAGTACTTC.

V usage is TRBV12-3 or TRBV12-4 and J usage is TRBJ2-3, with 15 bases lining up with TRBD2. The ends lost 3 bases at V and 5 bases at J; junction bases unmatched: 12. This CDR3 has 19 residues. CDR3: CASSFGLGLAGGEGDTQYF. For the CDR3, the DNA is TGTGCCAGCAGTTTCGGGTTGGGACTAGCGGGGGGTGAGGGAGATACGCAGTATTTT.

On this clonotype itself: Just one base apart from a much larger clone, this may be a read error. J is TRBJ2-1 and V is TRBV2; no clear D. The CDR3 is 12 amino acids. With 4 bases removed from V and 3 bases from J, the gap between germline ends came to 4 bases. From germline, CDR1 is SNHLY and CDR2 FYNNEI. The CDR3 protein is CASSADYNEQFF. In nucleotides, the CDR3 is TGTGCCAGCAGTGCGGACTACAATGAGCAGTTCTTC.

V is TRBV12-3 or TRBV12-4 and J is TRBJ2-1, with 7 bases lining up with TRBD2. This CDR3 has 16 amino acids. V trimming: 3 bases; J trimming: 5 bases; junction bases outside the gene matches: 10. The CDR3 region is CASSFRGRGRNNEQFF. The CDR3 DNA follows: TGTGCCAGCAGTTTTCGGGGGAGGGGTCGGAACAATGAGCAGTTCTTC.

There are a few counts of this clonotype. V and J are TRBV5-1 and TRBJ1-3; maybe TRBD1 (5 bases). CDR3 length: 13 residues. CDR1 is SGHRS, CDR2 YFSETQ, per germline. Trimming left V 4 bases short and J 5 bases short, with 10 bases between. Here the CDR3 DNA reads TGCGCCAGCAGCCGGGACTTGAGAAACACCATATATTTT. Translation: CASSRDLRNTIYF.

This clonotype occurred a few times. This rearrangement joins TRBV12-3 or TRBV12-4 to TRBJ2-7; D is perhaps TRBD2 (6 bases). The CDR3 runs to 13 residues. Trimming stripped 6 bases from V and 4 bases from J, with 13 bases between. CDR3 sequence (DNA): TGTGCCAGCAGCGGGGGAGTTTGGTACGAGCAGTACTTC. Its protein is CASSGGVWYEQYF.

The chain recombines TRBV28 with TRBJ1-4; no clear D. The CDR3 has 14 residues. Germline V gives CDR1 MDHEN, CDR2 SYDVKM. Trimming left V 4 bases short and J 6 bases short, with 12 bases between. CDR3 amino acids: CASSSPGYDEKLFF. The DNA for the CDR3 is TGTGCCAGCAGTTCCCCCGGGTACGATGAAAAACTGTTTTTT.

This clonotype was seen only a few times. This chain uses TRBV4-1 with TRBJ1-4; 7 nucleotides match TRBD1. The CDR3 runs to 15 residues. Per germline, CDR1 MGHRA and CDR2 YSYEKL. V lost 3 bases, J lost 2 bases, and 3 bases stayed unmatched. CDR3 loop: CASSQPGQTNEKLFF. In DNA, the CDR3 is TGCGCCAGCAGCCAGCCGGGACAGACTAATGAAAAACTGTTTTTT.

The CDR3 region is CASSLVRGRHEQYF. The CDR3, as DNA: TGTGCCAGCAGCTTAGTGCGGGGGAGGCACGAGCAGTACTTC. The V and J genes are TRBV11-2 and TRBJ2-7; 7 positions match TRBD2. This CDR3 contains 14 residues. In germline, CDR1 is SGHAT, CDR2 FQNNGV. V trimming: 1 base; J trimming: 5 bases; junction bases outside the gene matches: 5.

The chain is built from TRBV28 and TRBJ2-2, with a weak D call TRBD2 (6 bases). This CDR3 region has 12 residues. Germline lookup yields CDR1 MDHEN and CDR2 SYDVKM. Trimming stripped 3 bases from V and 9 bases from J, with 8 bases between. This CDR3 is CASSFRERELFF. DNA for the CDR3: TGTGCCAGCAGTTTTCGGGAGAGGGAGCTGTTTTTT.

The CDR3 spells CAISPAVRDYGYTF. CDR3 sequence (DNA): TGTGCCATCAGCCCGGCGGTGAGGGACTATGGCTACACCTTC. This chain links TRBV10-3 with TRBJ1-2, with D hard to call. The V and J ends lost 6 bases and 3 bases respectively, with 14 bases between them. From germline, CDR1 is ENHRY and CDR2 SYGVKD. This CDR3 has 14 amino acids.

The V gene is TRBV29-1, the J gene TRBJ2-1; 7 bases fit TRBD2. Germline V gives CDR1 SQVTM, CDR2 ANQGSEA. The CDR3 is 15 residues long. V trimming: 6 bases; J trimming: 6 bases; junction bases outside the gene matches: 14. The CDR3 loop is CSVNAGADRTNEQFF. The CDR3, as DNA: TGCAGCGTCAATGCGGGAGCGGACCGGACCAATGAGCAGTTCTTC.

The J gene is TRBJ2-5, the V gene TRBV7-6, with TRBD1 as a possible D gene (5 bases). V shed 2 bases and J shed 5 bases, with 9 bases lying between them. The CDR3 is 13 residues long. In germline, CDR1 is SGHVS, CDR2 FNYEAQ. CDR3 in amino acids: CASSLTGLETQYF. The DNA for the CDR3 is TGTGCCAGCAGCTTAACAGGTTTGGAGACCCAGTACTTC.

This clonotype was observed many times. V is TRBV5-1 and J is TRBJ2-2; 8 bases map to TRBD1. Germline CDR1 and CDR2: SGHRS and YFSETQ. The junction had 9 bases not matched to a gene; V was cut back by 4 bases and J by 4 bases. The length of the CDR3 is 16 residues. Here the CDR3 reads CASSRQGTLGTGELFF. CDR3 sequence (DNA): TGCGCCAGCAGCCGACAGGGGACGTTAGGCACCGGGGAGCTGTTTTTT.